Listed here is a single TCR beta chain. The antigen is undetermined. This sample is part of a study of shared clonotypes between healthy human individuals. Study-level background: The study used three CD4 naive, three CD4 memory, two CD8 naive and one CD8 memory plate per donor.

Using immunoSEQ multiplex PCR, the repertoire was profiled, and TCRdb retains in-frame clones only, with some absent. Counted here are over 750,000 clones, about 96% occurring once; the ten biggest clones make up less than 0.3%. The CDR3 contains 13 residues. The V gene's germline CDR1 is MDHEN and CDR2 SYDVKM. V was cut by 2 bases and J by 2 bases, with 7 bases left in between. Points from the study as a whole: Investigators expected sequencing depth to affect clonotype sharing among donors.

Selected positively for CCR7 and CD45RO-negative, naive CD8 cells excluded terminally differentiated effector memory CD45RA+ cells. This sequence was found in a man under 40 in good health. Sequenced material: naive CD8+ T cells sorted from blood. The chain has TRBV28 and TRBJ2-7, with TRBD2 as a possible D gene (5 bases). The CDR3 here is CASSLDGAYEQYF. The CDR3 DNA is TGTGCCAGCAGTTTAGACGGGGCCTACGAGCAGTACTTC.